Detailed here is one TCR beta chain. The antigen remains undetermined. The sample originates from a study of graft-versus-host responses after intestinal transplantation. For the study at large: The recipients all started with anti-thymocyte globulin induction and then took tacrolimus and steroids for around three years. Study results and caveats: Patients who carried graft-donor T cell macrochimerism also had high graft-versus-host to host-versus-graft clonal ratios in their allografts.

Germline V gene data show CDR1 as SNHLY and CDR2 as FYNNEI. This CDR3 has 14 residues. Trimming left V 6 bases short and J 4 bases short, with 15 bases between. The repertoire was sequenced with immunoSEQ multiplex PCR; TCRdb's copy has only in-frame clones and lacks some. The repertoire has tens of thousands of clones, about 90% of them found once; the top ten carry approximately 5%. The input for sequencing was PBMCs, taken 650 to 680 days after intestinal transplant. The V call is TRBV2, the J call TRBJ1-1, with D possibly TRBD1 on 6 matching bases. This TCR came from a human patient who received an intestinal transplant, so some T cells may come from the graft donor. The CDR3 DNA is TGTGCCAGCAGAAGGGGGGGGCAGGGCACTGAAGCTTTCTTT. As protein: CASRRGGQGTEAFF.